A single sample is the source of the 7 T cell receptor beta chains below, sequenced in a study of CD8+CD57+ T cells in acquired aplastic anemia (dated by TCRdb to 2017 to 2018). The sample was run on an Illumina HiSeq 2000. Genomic DNA was used as template for profiling of TCR beta VDJ combinations and CDR3 sequences. TCRdb took the public reads, trimmed them with fastp at Q25, ran MiXCR for clone calling and kept in-frame beta chains. Entries are consolidated by CDR3 protein sequence, retaining the most common genes and DNA. The sample table shows 100,000 to 150,000 distinct CDR3 sequences, and approximately 40% are seen once. Clones ranked in the top ten supply over 2% of the sample. The patients picked for sequencing were ones in whom flow cytometry had shown an expansion of CD8+CD57+ cells. Sequencing used sorted CD4+, CD8+, or CD8+CD57+ T cells (not recorded which) from PBMCs. These receptor sequences come from a human donor with aplastic anemia.

This clonotype was observed a handful of times. V gene TRBV3-1 combines with J gene TRBJ1-2, with no clear D. The V and J ends lost 1 base and 8 bases respectively, with 11 bases between them. Germline V gene data show CDR1 as LGHDT and CDR2 as YNNKEL (reference sequence). There are 13 residues in the CDR3. The CDR3 loop is CASSQVAGGGYTF. The CDR3 DNA follows: TGTGCCAGCAGCCAAGTAGCCGGAGGGGGCTACACCTTC. Full variable domain (rest looked up from reference TRBV3-1 and TRBJ1-2): DTAVSQTPKYLVTQMGNDKSIKCEQNLGHDTMYWYKQDSKKFLKIMFSYNNKELIINETVPNRFSPKSPDKAHLNLHINSLELGDSAVYFCASSQVAGGGYTFGSGTRLTVV.

The V call is TRBV7-2, the J call TRBJ2-1; D gene ambiguous. The ends were cut back, 2 bases at V and 6 bases at J, with 8 bases in the middle. This CDR3 is 13 amino acids long. Germline V gives CDR1 SGHTA, CDR2 FQGNSA. CDR3 protein: CASSLLVINEQFF. CDR3 in DNA: TGTGCCAGCAGCTTACTGGTTATCAATGAGCAGTTCTTC.

This clonotype was found once. The chain combines TRBV29-1 with TRBJ2-1; the D call may be TRBD1 or TRBD2 (5 bases each). With 3 bases removed from V and 9 bases from J, the gap between germline ends came to 18 bases. Germline assignment: CDR1 SQVTM and CDR2 ANQGSEA. The CDR3 runs to 14 residues. Here the CDR3 DNA reads TGCAGCGTTGACACCGGGACCAATAACCGTGAGCAGTTCTTC. Amino acid sequence: CSVDTGTNNREQFF.

V usage is TRBV24-1 and J usage is TRBJ1-2, with TRBD1 matching 7 bases. J lost 7 bases, V lost 4 bases, and 2 bases had no gene match. Germline CDR1 is KGHDR and CDR2 is SFDVKD. The CDR3 covers 12 residues. CDR3 loop: CATSDNRGGYTF. The CDR3, as DNA: TGTGCCACCAGTGACAACAGGGGTGGCTACACCTTC.

The CDR3 here is CASSYDNSMNTEAFF. The CDR3 DNA follows: TGTGCCAGCAGCTATGATAACAGCATGAACACTGAAGCTTTCTTT. The chain has TRBV5-5 and TRBJ1-1; D gene uncertain. Germline V gives CDR1 SGHKS, CDR2 YYEKEE (reference sequence). With 3 bases removed from V and 0 bases from J, the gap between germline ends came to 12 bases. There are 15 residues in the CDR3.

J is TRBJ1-1 and V is TRBV2, with D possibly TRBD1 on 5 matching bases. Germline CDR1 SNHLY, CDR2 FYNNEI. The V end was cut by 6 bases, the J end by 0 bases, with 8 bases between. CDR3 length equals 13 residues. The CDR3 region has the DNA TGTGCCAGCAGGAAGGGGATGAACACTGAAGCTTTCTTT. Its protein is CASRKGMNTEAFF. Using reference TRBV2 and TRBJ1-1 for the parts outside the CDR3, the full variable domain is EPEVTQTPSHQVTQMGQEVILRCVPISNHLYFYWYRQILGQKVEFLVSFYNNEISEKSEIFDDQFSVERPDGSNFTLKIRSTKLEDSAMYFCASRKGMNTEAFFGQGTRLTVV.

This clonotype turned up a few times. The chain couples TRBV12-3 or TRBV12-4 to TRBJ1-5, with 7 bases matching TRBD1. The CDR3 is 14 residues long. Trimming removed 6 bases from V and 4 bases from J; junction bases left unmatched: 6. CDR3 in amino acids: CASSTQGTNQPQHF. The CDR3, as DNA: TGTGCCAGCAGCACACAGGGGACTAATCAGCCCCAGCATTTT.